The entry that follows covers one T cell receptor beta chain sequence. This specimen belongs to a study of blood T cell repertoires in COVID-19. Sequencing was performed with immunoSEQ multiplex PCR; in TCRdb, only in-frame clones are kept and a portion is missing. The sample contains some 390,000 clones, approximately 89% of which appear only once. V shed 6 bases and J shed 6 bases, with 20 bases lying between them. This CDR3 has 15 residues. Germline V gene sequence: CDR1 MNHEY, CDR2 SVGAGI. Sequencing was carried out using PBMCs or T cells enriched from blood (not recorded which). The clonotype originates from a woman aged 25 to 39 who had recovered from COVID-19. The chain couples TRBV6-5 to TRBJ1-2, with D unclear. The CDR3 region has the DNA TGTGCCAGCAGCGTGTCCCTTCGGGATTGGGATGGCTACACCTTC. It specifies CASSVSLRDWDGYTF.